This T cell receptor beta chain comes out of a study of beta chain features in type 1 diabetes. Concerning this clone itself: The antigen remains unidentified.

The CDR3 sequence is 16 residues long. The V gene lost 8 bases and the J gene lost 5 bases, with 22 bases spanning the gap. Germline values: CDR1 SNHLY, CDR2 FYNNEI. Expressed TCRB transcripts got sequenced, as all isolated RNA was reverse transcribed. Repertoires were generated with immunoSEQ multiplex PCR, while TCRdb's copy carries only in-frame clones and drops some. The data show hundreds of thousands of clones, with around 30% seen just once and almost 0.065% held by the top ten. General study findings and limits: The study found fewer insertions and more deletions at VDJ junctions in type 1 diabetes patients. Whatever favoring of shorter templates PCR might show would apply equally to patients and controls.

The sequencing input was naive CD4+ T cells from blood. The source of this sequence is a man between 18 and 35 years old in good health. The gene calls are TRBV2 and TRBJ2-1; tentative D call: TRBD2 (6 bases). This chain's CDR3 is CASGETGTERNNEQFF. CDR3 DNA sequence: TGTGCCAGCGGCGAAACCGGGACTGAAAGGAACAATGAGCAGTTCTTC.